The 18 T cell receptor beta chains listed next were all sequenced from one sample in a study of cytomegalovirus exposure and HLA in healthy donors. The primer mix had 60 Vbeta and 13 Jbeta primers. Here immunoSEQ multiplex PCR was the method, and the copy in TCRdb shows in-frame clones only, minus some. The data show 150,000 to 200,000 clones, roughly 82% seen once. The sequenced material came from PBMCs. The receptor source for this set is a woman aged 45-59 years in good health and CMV-seropositive.

The CDR3 region is CAWNLRGPFDEQYF. The CDR3 nucleotides read TGTGCCTGGAACCTCAGGGGGCCTTTTGACGAGCAGTACTTC. The chain couples TRBV30 to TRBJ2-7; the match to TRBD1 covers 8 bases. There are 14 residues in the CDR3. CDR1 is GTSNPN, CDR2 SVGIG, per germline (reference sequence). The trim removed 4 bases at V and 5 bases at J, leaving 10 bases unmatched.

CDR3 in amino acids: CASSLSGTNGYTF. In DNA, the CDR3 is TGTGCCAGCAGTTTAAGTGGGACAAATGGCTACACCTTC. J is TRBJ1-2 and V is TRBV27, with a tentative D call TRBD1 (6 bases). The germline V and J ends were trimmed by 2 bases and 6 bases, with 10 bases remaining between them. The V gene's germline CDR1 is MNHEY and CDR2 SMNVEV (reference sequence). This CDR3 has 13 residues.

This clone was detected only a few times. This chain joins TRBV2 and TRBJ2-7, with 8 bases lining up with TRBD1. Germline V CDR1 and CDR2: SNHLY, FYNNEI. V trimming: 10 bases; J trimming: 6 bases; junction bases outside the gene matches: 8. The CDR3 sequence is 12 residues long. CDR3 loop: CATETGDGEQYF. The DNA for the CDR3 is TGTGCCACCGAGACAGGGGACGGCGAGCAGTACTTC.

This clone was seen once. Other DNA sequences in the sample encode the same CDR3. The chain links TRBV2 to TRBJ1-6, with D hard to call. Germline lookup yields CDR1 SNHLY and CDR2 FYNNEI. Trimming removed 10 bases at V and 10 bases at J, with 17 bases between. The CDR3 runs to 13 residues. The CDR3 region is CANAEAAYSPLHF. In DNA, the CDR3 is TGTGCCAACGCCGAGGCAGCTTACTCACCCCTCCACTTT.

V and J are TRBV9 and TRBJ2-5; 8 bases fit TRBD2. With V trimmed by 4 bases and J by 2 bases, 7 bases remained unmatched. CDR1 is SGDLS and CDR2 is YYNGEE in the germline V gene. This CDR3 has 15 residues. The CDR3 reads CASSQAGEPQETQYF. CDR3 DNA sequence: TGTGCCAGCAGCCAAGCGGGGGAGCCACAAGAGACCCAGTACTTC.

J is TRBJ1-2 and V is TRBV7-9; D possibly corresponds to TRBD1 (5 bases). V lost 1 base and J lost 5, with 14 bases in between. The CDR3 length is 15 residues. CDR1 and CDR2 from the germline V gene are SEHNR and FQNEAQ (reference sequence). The CDR3 DNA follows: TGTGCCAGCAGCTTAGTACGGGGGGGACCGTATGGCTACACCTTC. This translates into CASSLVRGGPYGYTF.

J is TRBJ2-5 and V is TRBV5-1; D not resolved. This CDR3 spans 13 amino acids. CDR1 and CDR2 from the germline V gene are SGHRS and YFSETQ. V lost 2 bases and J 5 bases, leaving 10 bases between the germline ends. CDR3 coding DNA: TGCGCCAGCAGCTTCCGGGTCGGGGAGACCCAGTACTTC. Its protein is CASSFRVGETQYF.

This sequence joins TRBV5-8 and TRBJ1-6; D not resolved. CDR3 size: 17 residues. Germline lookup yields CDR1 SGHTS and CDR2 YDEGEE. V lost 0 bases, J lost 0 bases, and 10 bases lay in between. The CDR3 region has the DNA TGTGCCAGCAGCTTGGAAGTGAAGAGCTCCTATAATTCACCCCTCCACTTT. Protein sequence: CASSLEVKSSYNSPLHF.

The chain uses TRBV5-4 and TRBJ2-2; 8 bases map to TRBD2. The germline CDR1 and CDR2 sequences are SGHNT and YYREEE (reference sequence). V lost 0 bases, J lost 2 bases, and 3 bases stayed unmatched. The CDR3 totals 16 residues. The CDR3 sequence: CASSLAGGGNTGELFF. The CDR3 bases are TGTGCCAGCAGCTTGGCCGGGGGGGGAAACACCGGGGAGCTGTTTTTT.

The V and J genes are TRBV5-1 and TRBJ1-2; D perhaps matches TRBD1 (6 bases). The CDR3 is made up of 15 amino acids. With 0 bases removed from V and 2 bases from J, the gap between germline ends came to 11 bases. The germline CDR1 and CDR2 sequences are SGHRS and YFSETQ. The CDR3 loop is CASSLEGGVNYGYTF. The DNA for the CDR3 is TGCGCCAGCAGCTTGGAGGGGGGGGTGAACTATGGCTACACCTTC.

J is TRBJ2-7 and V is TRBV6-5, with 9 bases matching TRBD1. This CDR3 region has 15 residues. V trimming: 5 bases; J trimming: 5 bases; junction bases outside the gene matches: 10. Germline CDR1 and CDR2: MNHEY and SVGAGI. CDR3 protein: CASSVHGQGIDEQYF. In DNA form, the CDR3 reads TGTGCCAGCAGTGTCCACGGACAGGGGATCGACGAGCAGTACTTC.

This chain uses TRBV6-1 with TRBJ1-1, with 7 positions matching TRBD1. The CDR3 consists of 14 residues. Germline V gives CDR1 MNHNS, CDR2 SASEGT. J gave up 6 bases and V 5 bases, and 9 bases lay outside the gene matches. The CDR3 DNA reads as TGTGCCAGCAGTAACGGCAGGGGGATCGCTGAAGCTTTCTTT. Translating it yields CASSNGRGIAEAFF.

The V gene is TRBV15, the J gene TRBJ2-7, with a possible D match to TRBD1 (7 bases). The CDR3 runs to 13 residues. Germline V CDR1 and CDR2: LNHNV, YYDKDF (reference sequence). The V and J ends lost 8 bases and 1 base respectively, with 12 bases between them. The CDR3 region is CATSGGLSYEQYF. DNA for the CDR3: TGTGCCACCTCAGGGGGGCTTTCCTACGAGCAGTACTTC.

The chain couples TRBV30 to TRBJ2-1; TRBD1 matches 7 bases. Unmatched junction bases numbered 4, after V lost 2 bases and J lost 3 bases. The length of the CDR3 is 14 residues. The germline gives CDR1 GTSNPN, CDR2 SVGIG (reference sequence). The CDR3 sequence is CAWSPGTVYNEQFF. DNA of the CDR3: TGTGCCTGGAGTCCGGGGACAGTCTACAATGAGCAGTTCTTC.

This chain's CDR3 is CASKGGQGAFSNQPQHF. The CDR3 nucleotides read TGTGCCAGCAAGGGCGGTCAGGGGGCTTTTAGCAATCAGCCCCAGCATTTT. The gene calls are TRBV2 and TRBJ1-5; 8 bases line up with TRBD1. J gave up 0 bases and V 7 bases, and 11 bases lay outside the gene matches. This CDR3 is 17 amino acids long. CDR1 is SNHLY and CDR2 is FYNNEI in the germline V gene.

V gene TRBV7-9 combines with J gene TRBJ1-1; 11 nucleotides match TRBD1. Germline loops: CDR1 SEHNR, CDR2 FQNEAQ (reference sequence). CDR3 size: 15 residues. J lost 5 bases, V lost 2 bases, and 4 bases had no gene match. The CDR3 protein is CASSLFGTGGTEAFF. The CDR3 DNA follows: TGTGCCAGCAGCTTATTCGGGACAGGGGGAACTGAAGCTTTCTTT.

J is TRBJ2-1 and V is TRBV18; no firm D call. The CDR3 is 14 residues long. The germline V and J ends were trimmed by 3 bases and 7 bases, with 13 bases remaining between them. The germline gives CDR1 KGHSH, CDR2 LQKENI. The CDR3 is CASSPPSLENEQFF. In nucleotides, the CDR3 is TGTGCCAGCTCACCTCCTAGTTTGGAAAATGAGCAGTTCTTC.

The V call is TRBV11-2, the J call TRBJ1-1; no clear D gene. Trimming removed 7 bases at V and 0 bases at J, with 15 bases between. This CDR3 region has 15 residues. Germline CDR1 and CDR2: SGHAT and FQNNGV. CDR3 amino acids: CASTNRPGMNTEAFF. The DNA of the CDR3 is TGTGCCAGCACCAACCGACCCGGGATGAACACTGAAGCTTTCTTT.